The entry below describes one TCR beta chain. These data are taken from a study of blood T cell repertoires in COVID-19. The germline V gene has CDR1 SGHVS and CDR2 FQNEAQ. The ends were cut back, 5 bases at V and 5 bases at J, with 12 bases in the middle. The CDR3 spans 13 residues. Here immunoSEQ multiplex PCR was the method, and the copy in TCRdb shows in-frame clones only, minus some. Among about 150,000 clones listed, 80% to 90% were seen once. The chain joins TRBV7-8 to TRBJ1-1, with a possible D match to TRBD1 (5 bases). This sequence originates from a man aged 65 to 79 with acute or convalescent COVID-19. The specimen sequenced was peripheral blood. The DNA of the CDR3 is TGTGCCAGCAGCCGCAAGACAGAGACTGAAGCTTTCTTT. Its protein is CASSRKTETEAFF.